Below, 18 T cell receptor beta chains from the same sample are listed, as sequenced in a study of blood T cell repertoires in COVID-19. Generated by immunoSEQ multiplex PCR, the TCRdb table keeps only in-frame clones and is missing some. The repertoire holds 200,000 to 250,000 clones, roughly four fifths seen once, with 3% to 4% in the top ten. The sequenced sample was PBMCs or T cells enriched from blood (not recorded which). The receptors come from a woman in her sixties who had recovered from COVID-19.

The V gene is TRBV3-1 (or the pseudogene TRBV3-2), the J gene TRBJ1-4, with D possibly TRBD1 on 5 matching bases. The CDR3 runs to 15 residues. Germline CDR1 is LGHDT and CDR2 is YNNKEL (reference sequence). V gave up 1 base and J gave up 6 bases, with 12 bases separating them. The DNA for the CDR3 is TGTGCCAGCAGCCAAGGAAGGGGTCGGTATGAAAAACTGTTTTTT. Encoded protein: CASSQGRGRYEKLFF.

The genes are TRBV5-5 and TRBJ2-7, with unresolved D. CDR1 and CDR2 (germline): SGHKS, YYEKEE (reference sequence). With 0 bases removed from V and 6 bases from J, the gap between germline ends came to 10 bases. The CDR3 runs to 13 residues. The CDR3, as DNA: TGTGCCAGCAGCTTGGGAGATTATTCCGAGCAGTACTTC. Encoded protein: CASSLGDYSEQYF. The complete variable domain, with remaining parts taken from reference TRBV5-5 and TRBJ2-7, reads DAGVTQSPTHLIKTRGQQVTLRCSPISGHKSVSWYQQVLGQGPQFIFQYYEKEERGRGNFPDRFSARQFPNYSSELNVNALLLGDSALYLCASSLGDYSEQYFGPGTRLTVT.

Regarding this clone: A much larger clonotype is one base distant, so this may be a read error. Other DNA sequences within the sample encode an identical CDR3. The rearrangement joins TRBV6-1 to TRBJ2-5; 12 positions match TRBD2. Trimming at V came to 2 bases and at J to 2 bases, leaving 0 bases not matched to a gene. This CDR3 region has 15 residues. The V gene's germline CDR1 is MNHNS and CDR2 SASEGT. The chain's CDR3 is CASSELAGGQETQYF. The CDR3 DNA sequence: TGTGCCAGCAGTGAACTAGCGGGGGGGCAAGAGACCCAGTACTTC.

The chain uses TRBV5-6 and TRBJ1-2; 7 positions match TRBD1. There are 14 residues in the CDR3. From germline, CDR1 is SGHDT and CDR2 YYEEEE. The V and J ends lost 4 bases and 5 bases, in that order; junction bases with no gene match: 8. CDR3 region: CASSEGTDSYGYTF. CDR3 in DNA: TGTGCCAGCAGCGAAGGGACAGATTCTTATGGCTACACCTTC.

This clone was picked up a small number of times. The J gene is TRBJ1-6, the V gene TRBV2; no clear D gene. The V end lost 7 bases, the J end lost 4 bases, and 8 bases lay between the germline ends. Germline assignment: CDR1 SNHLY and CDR2 FYNNEI. The CDR3 is 13 amino acids. CDR3 loop: CASIRVYNSPLHF. Written as DNA, the CDR3 is TGTGCCAGCATAAGAGTTTATAATTCACCCCTCCACTTT.

This clone was detected only once. The chain links TRBV2 to TRBJ1-1; D is perhaps TRBD1 (5 bases). The CDR3 totals 15 residues. Germline V gives CDR1 SNHLY, CDR2 FYNNEI. With 2 bases removed from V and 0 bases from J, the gap between germline ends came to 10 bases. The CDR3: CASSEQGGLNTEAFF. CDR3 nucleotide sequence: TGTGCCAGCAGTGAACAGGGAGGCCTGAACACTGAAGCTTTCTTT.

V and J are TRBV7-2 and TRBJ1-3, with D maybe TRBD1 (5 bases). Trimming took off 4 bases at V and 0 bases at J, with 13 bases between the two ends. This CDR3 is built from 16 residues. Germline assignment: CDR1 SGHTA and CDR2 FQGNSA. CDR3 amino acids: CASSSAGRLSGNTIYF. The CDR3 DNA sequence: TGTGCCAGCAGCTCCGCGGGACGTCTCTCTGGAAACACCATATATTTT.

The rearrangement links TRBV13 to TRBJ1-3; TRBD1 agrees at 7 bases. Germline V lookup: CDR1 PRHDT, CDR2 FYEKMQ (reference sequence). Losses at the gene ends were 5 bases for V and 4 bases for J; bases not matched to a gene: 5. The CDR3 is 14 residues long. The CDR3 DNA follows: TGTGCCAGCAGCCTCGACAGGGCCGGAAACACCATATATTTT. Translated: CASSLDRAGNTIYF. The entire variable domain, with the rest obtained from reference TRBV13 and TRBJ1-3, is as follows: AAGVIQSPRHLIKEKRETATLKCYPIPRHDTVYWYQQGPGQDPQFLISFYEKMQSDKGSIPDRFSAQQFSDYHSELNMSSLELGDSALYFCASSLDRAGNTIYFGEGSWLTVV.

The chain links TRBV4-1 to TRBJ1-4; 8 nucleotides align to TRBD1. J was trimmed by 10 bases and V by 0 bases; bases with no gene match: 7. Germline assignment: CDR1 MGHRA and CDR2 YSYEKL. This CDR3 contains 15 residues. The CDR3: CASSQDGQGAGKLFF. The CDR3 nucleotides are TGCGCCAGCAGCCAAGATGGCCAGGGGGCAGGAAAACTGTTTTTT.

V is TRBV2 and J is TRBJ2-2; 9 bases are a match to TRBD2. Germline-derived CDR1 and CDR2 are SNHLY and FYNNEI. The CDR3 sequence is 16 residues long. V was pared by 4 bases and J by 0 bases, with 3 bases of the junction left unmatched. This CDR3 is CASSAGGGANTGELFF. CDR3 DNA: TGTGCCAGCAGTGCAGGCGGGGGGGCGAACACCGGGGAGCTGTTTTTT.

V and J are TRBV2 and TRBJ2-5; possibly TRBD1 for D (6 bases). V was clipped by 7 bases and J by 1 base, with 10 bases between them. The germline V gene encodes CDR1 SNHLY and CDR2 FYNNEI. This CDR3 spans 13 amino acids. CDR3 in DNA: TGTGCCAGCAACACAGGGACCCAAGAGACCCAGTACTTC. Translating it yields CASNTGTQETQYF.

The chain combines TRBV27 with TRBJ1-1; unclear D gene. The CDR3 consists of 15 residues. V was clipped by 7 bases and J by 0 bases, with 15 bases between them. Germline assignment: CDR1 MNHEY and CDR2 SMNVEV (reference sequence). The DNA for the CDR3 is TGTGCCAGCAAACGGCAGCAAGCGATGAACACTGAAGCTTTCTTT. Translated, it gives CASKRQQAMNTEAFF.

A single count supports this clone. The chain carries TRBV29-1 and TRBJ2-4, with TRBD1 matching 8 bases. This CDR3 is 13 amino acids long. V lost 6 bases, J lost 8 bases, and 9 bases stayed unmatched. Germline CDR1 SQVTM, CDR2 ANQGSEA. DNA for the CDR3: TGCAGCGTCAACGGGCAGGGGGCGGACATTCAGTACTTC. It translates to CSVNGQGADIQYF.

The rearrangement uses TRBV5-1 and TRBJ2-2, with no clear D. This CDR3 has 15 amino acids. The germline V and J ends were trimmed by 0 bases and 5 bases, with 11 bases remaining between them. Germline loops: CDR1 SGHRS, CDR2 YFSETQ. The CDR3, as DNA: TGCGCCAGCAGCTTGGGAACGGCGGTGACCGGGGAGCTGTTTTTT. Translating it yields CASSLGTAVTGELFF. Combining the CDR3 with reference TRBV5-1 and TRBJ2-2 gives the whole variable domain KAGVTQTPRYLIKTRGQQVTLSCSPISGHRSVSWYQQTPGQGLQFLFEYFSETQRNKGNFPGRFSGRQFSNSRSEMNVSTLELGDSALYLCASSLGTAVTGELFFGEGSRLTVL.

CDR3 nucleotide sequence: TGCAGCGTTGGAGCCGGGACAGGGCGCGGCTACACCTTC. Residues: CSVGAGTGRGYTF. V gene TRBV29-1 combines with J gene TRBJ1-2; TRBD1 agrees at 9 bases. Germline lookup yields CDR1 SQVTM and CDR2 ANQGSEA. The V gene end was trimmed by 4 bases and the J gene end by 8 bases; junction bases not matched to a gene: 8. The CDR3 is 13 amino acids.

V gene TRBV29-1 combines with J gene TRBJ2-1; a weak D match, TRBD2 (6 bases). V was shortened by 6 bases and J by 8 bases, with 14 bases between the two germline ends. Germline CDR1 SQVTM, CDR2 ANQGSEA. This CDR3 spans 12 amino acids. CDR3 loop: CSVAGGQDEQFF. In nucleotides, the CDR3 is TGCAGCGTAGCGGGTGGTCAGGATGAGCAGTTCTTC.

This chain uses TRBV9 with TRBJ1-4; 7 positions agree with TRBD1. V lost 3 bases, J lost 0 bases, and 2 bases stayed unmatched. The CDR3 covers 15 residues. The germline V gene has CDR1 SGDLS and CDR2 YYNGEE. DNA for the CDR3: TGTGCCAGCAGCGGAGGGACAGCAACTAATGAAAAACTGTTTTTT. This translates into CASSGGTATNEKLFF.

The chain employs TRBV11-2 and TRBJ1-2; D not resolved. V dropped 5 bases and J dropped 3 bases, with 13 bases sitting between them. Germline CDR1 is SGHAT and CDR2 is FQNNGV. The CDR3 totals 14 residues. Here the CDR3 reads CASSQTGVHYGYTF. CDR3 DNA sequence: TGTGCCAGCAGCCAAACCGGGGTGCACTATGGCTACACCTTC. Looking up the rest from reference TRBV11-2 and TRBJ1-2 gives the full variable domain: EAGVAQSPRYKIIEKRQSVAFWCNPISGHATLYWYQQILGQGPKLLIQFQNNGVVDDSQLPKDRFSAERLKGVDSTLKIQPAKLEDSAVYLCASSQTGVHYGYTFGSGTRLTVV.